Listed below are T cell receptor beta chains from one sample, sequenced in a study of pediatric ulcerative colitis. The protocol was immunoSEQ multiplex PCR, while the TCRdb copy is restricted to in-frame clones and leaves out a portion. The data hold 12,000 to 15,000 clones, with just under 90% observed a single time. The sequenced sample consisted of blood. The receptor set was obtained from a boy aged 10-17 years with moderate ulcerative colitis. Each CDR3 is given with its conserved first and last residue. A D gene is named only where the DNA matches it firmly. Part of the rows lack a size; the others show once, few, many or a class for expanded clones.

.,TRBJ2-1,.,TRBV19,TGTGCCAGTAGTGAACCTGGGACCGTCAATGAGCAGTTCTTC,CASSEPGTVNEQFF
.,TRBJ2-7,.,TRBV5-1,TGCGCCAGCAGCCCGACGACAAGAGGGGATAACTACGAGCAGTACTTC,CASSPTTRGDNYEQYF
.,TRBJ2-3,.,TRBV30,TGTGCCTGGAGTTCTGAAACGGGCCTAAGCACAGATACGCAGTATTTT,CAWSSETGLSTDTQYF
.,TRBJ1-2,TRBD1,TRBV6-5,TGTGCCAGCAGTTACTCCTCAGGGGGGAACTATGGCTACACCTTC,CASSYSSGGNYGYTF
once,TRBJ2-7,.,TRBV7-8,TGTGCCAGCACCTCGGGGCTGGGGAGCTACGAGCAGTACTTC,CASTSGLGSYEQYF
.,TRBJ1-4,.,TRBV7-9,TGTGCCAGCAGCTTAGCCGAGACAGCCTTCAATGAAAAACTGTTTTTT,CASSLAETAFNEKLFF
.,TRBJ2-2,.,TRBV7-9,TGTGCCAGCAGCGCGCCCCAGGGTACATACACCGGGGAGCTGTTTTTT,CASSAPQGTYTGELFF
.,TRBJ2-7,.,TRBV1,TGCACCAGCAGCCAAGATTTGCCACACACTACCTACGAGCAGTACTTC,CTSSQDLPHTTYEQYF
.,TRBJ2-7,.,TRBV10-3,TGTGCCATCAGTGAGTCGCCGGGAGAGGCGCGGGAGCAGTACTTC,CAISESPGEAREQYF
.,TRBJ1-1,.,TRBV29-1,TGCAGCGTTGCTCCTGGGCCCCTGAACACTGAAGCTTTCTTT,CSVAPGPLNTEAFF
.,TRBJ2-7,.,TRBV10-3,TGTGCCATCAGTGCACTAACTCACACAGACTCCTACGAGCAGTACTTC,CAISALTHTDSYEQYF
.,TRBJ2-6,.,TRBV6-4,TGTGCCAGCAGTGACTCGAGCCCGGCGGGGGCCAACGTCCTGACTTTC,CASSDSSPAGANVLTF
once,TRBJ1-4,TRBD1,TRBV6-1,TGTGCCAGCAGTGAGACAGGGCTTGGGGAAAAACTGTTTTTT,CASSETGLGEKLFF
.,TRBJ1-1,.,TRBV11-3,TGTGCCAGCAGCTTAGCGACGGCAAGCACTGAAGCTTTCTTT,CASSLATASTEAFF
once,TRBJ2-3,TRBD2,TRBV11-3,TGTGCCAGCAGCTTTACGGGACTAGCGGTCACAGATACGCAGTATTTT,CASSFTGLAVTDTQYF
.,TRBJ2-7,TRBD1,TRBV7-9,TGTGCCAGCAGCTCCGGGACAGGGGACTACGAGCAGTACTTC,CASSSGTGDYEQYF
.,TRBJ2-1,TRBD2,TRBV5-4,TGTGCCAGCAGCTTGTGGGAGGGTGAGGGTGAGCAGTTCTTC,CASSLWEGEGEQFF
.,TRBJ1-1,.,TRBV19,TGTGCCAGTAGTATTTACGACAGGCCTCTCACTGAAGCTTTCTTT,CASSIYDRPLTEAFF
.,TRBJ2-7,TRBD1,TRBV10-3,TGTGCCATCAGTGGGCAGACAGGGGGCAATTCTTACGAGCAGTACTTC,CAISGQTGGNSYEQYF
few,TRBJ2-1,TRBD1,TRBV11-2,TGTGCCAGCAACACCAAAGGGACAGGGAATGATGAGCAGTTCTTC,CASNTKGTGNDEQFF
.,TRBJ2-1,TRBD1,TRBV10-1,TGCGCCAGCAGTGAGTTAGGACAGGGATCCTACAATGAGCAGTTCTTC,CASSELGQGSYNEQFF
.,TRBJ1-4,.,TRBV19,TGTGCCAGTAGTATAGATGGATGGTATGAAAAACTGTTTTTT,CASSIDGWYEKLFF
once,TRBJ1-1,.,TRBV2,TGTGCCAGCAGTGAAGTCGGAGAGATGAACACTGAAGCTTTCTTT,CASSEVGEMNTEAFF